The 18 T cell receptor beta chains given below trace back to one sample, sequenced in a study of T cell responses to AZD1222 COVID-19 vaccine (dated by TCRdb to the early 2020s). The sample's time point, from its label and the paper: about 28 days (+/-7) after the second vaccine dose. Receptors were amplified or captured by the immunoSEQ multiplex PCR assay. Sourced from immuneACCESS, this table was stored by TCRdb with only in-frame sequences that have V and J called. A share of the clones is absent; for the studies checked, an unresolved V gene accounts for under half, and the remainder has no known explanation. The sample table shows roughly 25,000 clones, and around 87% are seen once. The top ten clonotypes cover more than 7.5% of the sample. The sample consisted of peripheral blood, taken 28 days after the second AZD1222 dose. All receptors derive from an adult who received the AZD1222 COVID-19 vaccine.

DNA for the CDR3: TGCGCCAGCAGCCAAGATCGGACAGGGGCTAATTCACCCCTCCACTTT. Protein product: CASSQDRTGANSPLHF. J is TRBJ1-6 and V is TRBV4-1, with 9 bases that match TRBD1. The germline CDR1 and CDR2 sequences are MGHRA and YSYEKL. The CDR3 is 16 residues long. With V trimmed by 0 bases and J by 6 bases, 3 bases remained unmatched.

J is TRBJ1-5 and V is TRBV19; a weak D match, TRBD1 (6 bases). There are 14 residues in the CDR3. Per the germline V gene, CDR1 is LNHDA and CDR2 is SQIVND (reference sequence). Trimming stripped 2 bases from V and 15 bases from J, with 20 bases between. The CDR3 nucleotides are TGTGCCAGTAGTATACCCGGCACCGGGGGCCCCAGGCATTTT. Its translation is CASSIPGTGGPRHF. Full variable domain (missing parts from reference TRBV19 and TRBJ1-5): DGGITQSPKYLFRKEGQNVTLSCEQNLNHDAMYWYRQDPGQGLRLIYYSQIVNDFQKGDIAEGYSVSREKKESFPLTVTSAQKNPTAFYLCASSIPGTGGPRHFGDGTRLSIL.

This clone has only a few counts. V and J are TRBV7-2 and TRBJ1-5; D ambiguous. CDR3 length equals 14 residues. The V gene lost 1 base and the J gene lost 3 bases, with 7 bases spanning the gap. Germline V gene sequence: CDR1 SGHTA, CDR2 FQGNSA. The CDR3 nucleotides are TGTGCCAGCAGCTTAGTTGGTTCCAATCAGCCCCAGCATTTT. This translates into CASSLVGSNQPQHF.

The chain links TRBV5-1 to TRBJ2-5, with D perhaps being TRBD1 or TRBD2 (6 bases each). CDR1 and CDR2 (germline): SGHRS, YFSETQ. Trimming left V 1 base short and J 0 bases short, with 13 bases between. This CDR3 has 16 residues. CDR3 bases: TGCGCCAGCAGCTTGCGGGGGCTGAGGTACCAAGAGACCCAGTACTTC. Translating it yields CASSLRGLRYQETQYF.

The gene calls are TRBV30 and TRBJ1-3; 8 bases match TRBD1. The CDR3 sequence is 12 residues long. The germline V gene encodes CDR1 GTSNPN and CDR2 SVGIG (reference sequence). The V and J ends lost 5 bases and 4 bases, in that order; junction bases with no gene match: 1. This CDR3 is CAWGDRGNTIYF. CDR3 in DNA: TGTGCCTGGGGGGACAGGGGAAACACCATATATTTT.

This clone occurred once. The V call is TRBV5-4, the J call TRBJ2-3; the match to TRBD2 covers 11 bases. Trimming at V came to 2 bases and at J to 3 bases, leaving 2 bases not matched to a gene. The germline gives CDR1 SGHNT, CDR2 YYREEE (reference sequence). This CDR3 spans 15 amino acids. The CDR3 region has the DNA TGTGCCAGCAGCTTTAGCGGGAGGGCGACAGATACGCAGTATTTT. This codes for CASSFSGRATDTQYF.

The genes are TRBV7-3 and TRBJ1-6, with D possibly matching TRBD1 (5 bases). V was cut by 1 base and J by 7 bases, with 8 bases left in between. The germline V gene has CDR1 SGHTA and CDR2 FQGTGA. The CDR3 is made up of 14 amino acids. The DNA of the CDR3 is TGTGCCAGCAGCTTAAGGCAGGGCAATTCACCCCTCCACTTT. This encodes CASSLRQGNSPLHF.

This chain links TRBV2 with TRBJ2-2; D is ambiguous. This CDR3 has 13 amino acids. Germline V gene data show CDR1 as SNHLY and CDR2 as FYNNEI. The germline V and J ends were trimmed by 2 bases and 6 bases, with 7 bases remaining between them. The CDR3 coding sequence is TGTGCCAGCAGTGAAACAGAATCCGGGGAGCTGTTTTTT. It yields the protein CASSETESGELFF. Supplemented by reference TRBV2 and TRBJ2-2, the full variable domain reads EPEVTQTPSHQVTQMGQEVILRCVPISNHLYFYWYRQILGQKVEFLVSFYNNEISEKSEIFDDQFSVERPDGSNFTLKIRSTKLEDSAMYFCASSETESGELFFGEGSRLTVL.

The chain uses TRBV11-2 and TRBJ2-7, with 7 bases matching TRBD1. The CDR3 has 15 residues. J was trimmed by 3 bases and V by 1 base; bases with no gene match: 6. CDR1 is SGHAT and CDR2 is FQNNGV in the germline V gene. The CDR3 DNA follows: TGTGCCAGCAGCTTAGGGGCAGGGGGATACTACGAGCAGTACTTC. Protein sequence: CASSLGAGGYYEQYF.

The chain combines TRBV27 with TRBJ1-6, with 8 nucleotides matching TRBD1. The V segment lost 3 bases and the J segment 10 bases; nucleotides outside the gene matches: 11. Per the germline V gene, CDR1 is MNHEY and CDR2 is SMNVEV (reference sequence). The CDR3 consists of 16 residues. The CDR3 DNA follows: TGTGCCAGCAGTTTTGGCGGGTCAGGGGGCGCCTCACCCCTCCACTTT. Encoded protein: CASSFGGSGGASPLHF.

CDR3 nucleotides: TGTGCCAGCAGCCCCATGCGGAGGGGGTATTCTGGGGCCAACGTCCTGACTTTC. Amino acid sequence: CASSPMRRGYSGANVLTF. This chain connects TRBV27 to TRBJ2-6, with D possibly called TRBD1 or TRBD2 (6 bases each). The V end lost 6 bases, the J end lost 1 base, and 19 bases lay between the germline ends. This CDR3 region has 18 residues. From germline, CDR1 is MNHEY and CDR2 SMNVEV (reference sequence).

The chain has TRBV29-1 and TRBJ2-5, with D perhaps matching TRBD2 (6 bases). Between the trimmed V and J ends, which lost 4 bases and 5 bases, there was a span of 11 bases. Germline CDR1 reads SQVTM; CDR2 reads ANQGSEA. This CDR3 is built from 12 residues. In DNA, the CDR3 is TGCAGCGTTGGACTAGTTGGGGAGACCCAGTACTTC. Translated, it gives CSVGLVGETQYF.

This chain links TRBV7-9 with TRBJ1-6; the match to TRBD1 covers 7 bases. Trimming cost V 5 bases and J 7 bases; bases outside gene matches: 5. Germline values: CDR1 SEHNR, CDR2 FQNEAQ (reference sequence). The CDR3 runs 14 residues. The CDR3 sequence: CASSTTGSNSPLHF. The DNA of the CDR3 is TGTGCCAGCAGCACGACAGGGTCCAATTCACCCCTCCACTTT.

The rearrangement links TRBV19 to TRBJ2-7; 11 bases fit TRBD2. The V and J ends lost 5 bases and 6 bases, in that order; junction bases with no gene match: 12. The germline CDR1 and CDR2 sequences are LNHDA and SQIVND (reference sequence). The CDR3 loop spans 16 amino acids. The CDR3 spells CASSLGTSGAAREQYF. The CDR3 DNA reads TGTGCCAGTAGTCTCGGGACTAGCGGAGCCGCCCGCGAGCAGTACTTC.

The J gene is TRBJ2-2, the V gene TRBV24-1; D possibly corresponds to TRBD2 (5 bases). The CDR3 spans 14 residues. Trimming pared 4 bases from V and 6 bases from J, leaving 11 bases between. CDR1 is KGHDR and CDR2 is SFDVKD in the germline V gene. CDR3: CATSELLDPGELFF. The CDR3 region has the DNA TGTGCCACCAGTGAGCTACTAGACCCCGGGGAGCTGTTTTTT.

V gene TRBV19 combines with J gene TRBJ2-7, with a weak D call TRBD1 (6 bases). The CDR3 has 15 residues. CDR1 and CDR2 from the germline V gene are LNHDA and SQIVND (reference sequence). V was clipped by 5 bases and J by 6 bases, with 20 bases between them. CDR3 loop: CASSFQTGTRAEQYF. CDR3 DNA sequence: TGTGCCAGTAGTTTTCAGACAGGTACCCGCGCCGAGCAGTACTTC.

The chain carries TRBV12-3 or TRBV12-4 and TRBJ1-5; D unclear. The CDR3 spans 12 residues. V shed 1 base and J shed 8 bases, with 6 bases lying between them. The CDR3 sequence: CASSLVGKPQHF. CDR3 in DNA: TGTGCCAGCAGTTTAGTGGGGAAGCCCCAGCATTTT.

This chain joins TRBV5-4 and TRBJ2-5; tentative D call: TRBD1 (6 bases). Looked up from germline, CDR1 is SGHNT and CDR2 is YYREEE (reference sequence). With 7 bases removed from V and 0 bases from J, the gap between germline ends came to 10 bases. The CDR3 runs to 13 residues. The CDR3, as DNA: TGTGCCAGCGGTAGGACAGACCAAGAGACCCAGTACTTC. Translating gives CASGRTDQETQYF.